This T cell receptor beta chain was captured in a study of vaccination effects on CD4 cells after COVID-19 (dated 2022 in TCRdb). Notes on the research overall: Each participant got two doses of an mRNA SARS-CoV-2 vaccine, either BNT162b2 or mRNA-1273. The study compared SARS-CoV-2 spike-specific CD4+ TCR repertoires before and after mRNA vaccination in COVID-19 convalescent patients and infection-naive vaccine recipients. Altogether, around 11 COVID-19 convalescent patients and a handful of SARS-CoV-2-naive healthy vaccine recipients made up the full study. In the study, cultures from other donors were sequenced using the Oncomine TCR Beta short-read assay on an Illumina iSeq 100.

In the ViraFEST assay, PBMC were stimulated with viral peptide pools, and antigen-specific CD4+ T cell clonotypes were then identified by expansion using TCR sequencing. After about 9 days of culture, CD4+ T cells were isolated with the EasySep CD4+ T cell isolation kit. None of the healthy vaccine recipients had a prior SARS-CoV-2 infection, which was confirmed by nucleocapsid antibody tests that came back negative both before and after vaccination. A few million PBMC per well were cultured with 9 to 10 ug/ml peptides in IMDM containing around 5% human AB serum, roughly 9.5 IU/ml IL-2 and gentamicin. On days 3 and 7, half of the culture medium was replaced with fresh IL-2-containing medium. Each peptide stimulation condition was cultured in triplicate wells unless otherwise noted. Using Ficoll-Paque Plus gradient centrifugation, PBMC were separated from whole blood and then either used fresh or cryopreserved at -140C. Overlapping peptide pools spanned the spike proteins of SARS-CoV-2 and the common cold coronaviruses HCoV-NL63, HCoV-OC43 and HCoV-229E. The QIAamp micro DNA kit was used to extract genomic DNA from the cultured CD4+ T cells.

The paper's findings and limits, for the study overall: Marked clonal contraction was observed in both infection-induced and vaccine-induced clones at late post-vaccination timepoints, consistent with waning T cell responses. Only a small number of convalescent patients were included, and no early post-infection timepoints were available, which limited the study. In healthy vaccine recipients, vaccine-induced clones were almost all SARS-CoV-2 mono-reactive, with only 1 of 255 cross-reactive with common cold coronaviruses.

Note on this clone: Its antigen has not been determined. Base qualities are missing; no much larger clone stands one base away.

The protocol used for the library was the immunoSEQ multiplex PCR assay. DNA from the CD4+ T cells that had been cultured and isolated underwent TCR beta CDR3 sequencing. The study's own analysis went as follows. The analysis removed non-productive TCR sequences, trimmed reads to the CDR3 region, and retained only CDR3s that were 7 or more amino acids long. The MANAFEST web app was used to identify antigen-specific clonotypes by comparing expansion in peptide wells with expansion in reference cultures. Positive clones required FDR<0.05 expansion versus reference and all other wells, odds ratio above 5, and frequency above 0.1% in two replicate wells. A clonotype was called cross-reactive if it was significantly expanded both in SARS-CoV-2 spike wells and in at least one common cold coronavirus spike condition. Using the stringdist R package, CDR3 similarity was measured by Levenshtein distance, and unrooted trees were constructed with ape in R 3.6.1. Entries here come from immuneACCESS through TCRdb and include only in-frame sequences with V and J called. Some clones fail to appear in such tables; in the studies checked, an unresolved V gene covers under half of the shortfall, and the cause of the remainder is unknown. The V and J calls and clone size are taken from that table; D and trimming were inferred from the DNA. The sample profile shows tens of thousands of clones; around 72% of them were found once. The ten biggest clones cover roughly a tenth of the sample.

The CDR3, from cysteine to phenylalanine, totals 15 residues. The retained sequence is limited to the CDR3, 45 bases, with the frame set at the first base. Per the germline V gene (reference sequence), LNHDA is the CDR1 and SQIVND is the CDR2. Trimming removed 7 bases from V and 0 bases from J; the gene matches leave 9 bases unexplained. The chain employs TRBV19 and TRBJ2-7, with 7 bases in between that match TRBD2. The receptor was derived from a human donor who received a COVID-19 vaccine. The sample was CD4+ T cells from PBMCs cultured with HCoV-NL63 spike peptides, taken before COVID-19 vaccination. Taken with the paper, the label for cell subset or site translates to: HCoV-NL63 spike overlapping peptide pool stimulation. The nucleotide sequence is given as TGTGCCAGTACGGTTGGGGGGGAGCCCTCCTACGAGCAGTACTTC. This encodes CASTVGGEPSYEQYF.